These 29 T cell receptor beta chains came from one sample sequenced in a study of blood T cell repertoires in COVID-19. Sequenced by immunoSEQ multiplex PCR; TCRdb stores in-frame clones only, minus some. The data hold some 350,000 clones, with 85% to 90% observed a single time. Sample: peripheral blood. The receptors derive from a woman aged 70-85 years with COVID-19, enrolled during active disease.

CDR3 nucleotides: TGTGCCTGGAGAGCGATTAGTGAGCAGTTCTTC. It specifies CAWRAISEQFF. The chain has TRBV30 and TRBJ2-1, with D unclear. Trimming shortened V by 3 bases and J by 9 bases, and 9 bases separated the two germline ends. The CDR3 loop spans 11 amino acids. The germline V gene has CDR1 GTSNPN and CDR2 SVGIG (reference sequence).

The genes are TRBV28 and TRBJ2-3; 12 nucleotides align to TRBD2. The V segment lost 6 bases and the J segment 6 bases; nucleotides outside the gene matches: 1. Germline V gives CDR1 MDHEN, CDR2 SYDVKM. The CDR3 totals 13 residues. This CDR3 reads CASRTSGGDTQYF. The CDR3 nucleotides read TGTGCCAGCAGGACTAGCGGGGGTGATACGCAGTATTTT.

This sequence joins TRBV3-1 (or the pseudogene TRBV3-2) and TRBJ1-6; 7 nucleotides agree with TRBD1. The CDR3 has 16 residues. Germline-derived CDR1 and CDR2 are LGHDT and YNNKEL (reference sequence). The junction had 7 bases not matched to a gene; V was cut back by 4 bases and J by 4 bases. DNA for the CDR3: TGTGCCAGCAGCCCAACTTCGGACAGGTATAATTCACCCCTCCACTTT. The encoded protein is CASSPTSDRYNSPLHF.

The J gene is TRBJ2-5, the V gene TRBV7-9, with 8 bases that match TRBD2. V shed 8 bases and J 6 bases; nucleotides not matched to a gene: 8. The CDR3 totals 13 residues. Germline V gives CDR1 SEHNR, CDR2 FQNEAQ (reference sequence). CDR3 sequence: CASDKAGGQTQYF. CDR3 sequence (DNA): TGTGCCAGCGACAAGGCGGGGGGACAGACCCAGTACTTC. Filled out from reference TRBV7-9 and TRBJ2-5, the complete variable domain reads DTGVSQNPRHKITKRGQNVTFRCDPISEHNRLYWYRQTLGQGPEFLTYFQNEAQLEKSRLLSDRFSAERPKGSFSTLEIQRTEQGDSAMYLCASDKAGGQTQYFGPGTRLLVL.

This chain uses TRBV24-1 with TRBJ1-1; D not resolved. Germline CDR1 KGHDR, CDR2 SFDVKD. Trimming removed 5 bases from V and 7 bases from J, with 13 bases in between. The CDR3 loop spans 13 amino acids. CDR3 bases: TGTGCCACCAGTGGCTACCGGGAGGATGAAGCTTTCTTT. It codes for CATSGYREDEAFF.

Points on this clone: This sample includes further DNA sequences coding for the same CDR3. The rearrangement links TRBV9 to TRBJ2-3; TRBD2 agrees at 7 bases. V trimming: 2 bases; J trimming: 4 bases; junction bases outside the gene matches: 4. Per germline, CDR1 SGDLS and CDR2 YYNGEE. The CDR3 has 14 amino acids. The CDR3 DNA reads as TGTGCCAGCAGCGTGGGCGGGGGAGCAGATACGCAGTATTTT. Translating gives CASSVGGGADTQYF. The full variable domain, with the rest looked up from reference TRBV9 and TRBJ2-3, is DSGVTQTPKHLITATGQRVTLRCSPRSGDLSVYWYQQSLDQGLQFLIQYYNGEERAKGNILERFSAQQFPDLHSELNLSSLELGDSALYFCASSVGGGADTQYFGPGTRLTVL.

Written as DNA, the CDR3 is TGTGCCACCAGTGACGGACAGGGAGGTTATACGGCTAACTATGGCTACACCTTC. Amino acids: CATSDGQGGYTANYGYTF. The chain employs TRBV24-1 and TRBJ1-2; 8 nucleotides align to TRBD1. The trim removed 4 bases at V and 0 bases at J, leaving 12 bases unmatched. CDR1 is KGHDR, CDR2 SFDVKD, per germline. The CDR3 has 18 amino acids.

This clone appeared a single time. The V call is TRBV5-1, the J call TRBJ2-1; D is perhaps TRBD2 (6 bases). Germline V gene lookup returns CDR1 SGHRS and CDR2 YFSETQ. The V end was cut by 2 bases, the J end by 6 bases, with 18 bases between. The CDR3 has 16 amino acids. The CDR3 reads CASSFPGVGLPNEQFF. In DNA, the CDR3 is TGCGCCAGCAGCTTTCCGGGGGTGGGCCTACCCAATGAGCAGTTCTTC.

The table lists this clone with a count of one. V gene TRBV10-3 combines with J gene TRBJ1-3; D ambiguous. The V end was cut by 10 bases, the J end by 0 bases, with 10 bases between. This CDR3 region has 13 residues. CDR1 ENHRY and CDR2 SYGVKD come from the germline V gene. The CDR3 reads CATSSYSGNTIYF. DNA for the CDR3: TGTGCCACCTCTTCTTACTCTGGAAACACCATATATTTT.

This clone appeared a few times. The V call is TRBV28, the J call TRBJ1-5; TRBD1 matches at 10 bases. CDR3 length: 14 amino acids. Germline CDR1 and CDR2: MDHEN and SYDVKM. Trimming removed 6 bases from V and 6 bases from J; junction bases left unmatched: 5. In DNA form, the CDR3 reads TGTGCCAGCAGGCCCGGGACAGGGGCTCAGCCCCAGCATTTT. It yields the protein CASRPGTGAQPQHF.

This clone was detected only once. The rearrangement joins TRBV9 to TRBJ1-2; D might be TRBD1 (5 bases). Germline V gives CDR1 SGDLS, CDR2 YYNGEE. The CDR3 is made up of 11 amino acids. Trimming stripped 0 bases from V and 14 bases from J, with 11 bases between. The CDR3 spells CASSVEGMITF. In nucleotides, the CDR3 is TGTGCCAGCAGCGTAGAGGGGATGATAACCTTC.

The chain recombines TRBV27 with TRBJ1-1; D gene uncertain. The CDR3 sequence is 14 residues long. In germline, CDR1 is MNHEY, CDR2 SMNVEV (reference sequence). V lost 5 bases and J lost 5, with 15 bases in between. The CDR3 DNA follows: TGTGCCAGCAGTCCCCTCCTGGCGGCGACTGAAGCTTTCTTT. This gives the protein CASSPLLAATEAFF.

This chain uses TRBV9 with TRBJ1-1; 8 positions agree with TRBD1. V gave up 3 bases and J gave up 6 bases; unmatched junction bases: 4. CDR3 length: 13 residues. Germline values: CDR1 SGDLS, CDR2 YYNGEE. Here the CDR3 reads CASSAGGIAEAFF. The CDR3 nucleotides are TGTGCCAGCAGCGCAGGGGGCATCGCTGAAGCTTTCTTT.

V usage is TRBV28 and J usage is TRBJ2-5; perhaps TRBD2 as D (6 bases). This CDR3 spans 15 amino acids. Trimming removed 6 bases from V and 4 bases from J, with 18 bases in between. Germline CDR1 is MDHEN and CDR2 is SYDVKM. CDR3 nucleotides: TGTGCCAGCAGCCACCTACTCCTGGGAGGAGAGACCCAGTACTTC. Translated: CASSHLLLGGETQYF.

The chain couples TRBV7-2 to TRBJ1-1, with D unresolved. This CDR3 is built from 14 residues. V shed 4 bases and J shed 4 bases, with 13 bases lying between them. CDR1 and CDR2 from the germline V gene are SGHTA and FQGNSA. CDR3 region: CASSSRGRGTEAFF. The CDR3, as DNA: TGTGCCAGCAGCTCGCGGGGAAGAGGCACTGAAGCTTTCTTT.

The chain combines TRBV11-2 with TRBJ1-1; D remains ambiguous. The CDR3 is 13 amino acids. V was cut by 4 bases and J by 6 bases, with 12 bases left in between. Looked up from germline, CDR1 is SGHAT and CDR2 is FQNNGV. CDR3 protein: CASSYLNQAEAFF. The CDR3 nucleotides are TGTGCCAGCAGCTATCTTAATCAGGCTGAAGCTTTCTTT.

The V and J genes are TRBV27 and TRBJ2-7, with 7 nucleotides matching TRBD1. The V gene's germline CDR1 is MNHEY and CDR2 SMNVEV (reference sequence). The CDR3 totals 15 residues. V was pared by 0 bases and J by 2 bases, with 4 bases of the junction left unmatched. CDR3 in DNA: TGTGCCAGCAGTTTATCGACAGGGATAACCTACGAGCAGTACTTC. Encoded protein: CASSLSTGITYEQYF.

CDR3 sequence reads: CASSFKDSQSSYEQYF. CDR3 sequence (DNA): TGTGCCAGCAGCTTCAAGGACAGCCAGAGCTCCTACGAGCAGTACTTC. The J gene is TRBJ2-7, the V gene TRBV7-9; possibly TRBD1 for D (6 bases). CDR3 size: 16 residues. V shed 3 bases and J shed 0 bases, with 15 bases lying between them. Germline CDR1 SEHNR, CDR2 FQNEAQ (reference sequence).

Worth noting for this clone: The junction does not match germline at one end; this may be a read error. This chain uses TRBV3-1 (or the pseudogene TRBV3-2) with TRBJ1-2; TRBD1 matches 10 bases. This CDR3 is built from 15 residues. From germline, CDR1 is LGHDT and CDR2 YNNKEL (reference sequence). The CDR3 DNA follows: TGTGCCAGCAGCCATCTCGACAGGGGGCACTACGGCTACACCTTC. It specifies CASSHLDRGHYGYTF.

In its sample, this clone was seen a few times. CDR3 in DNA: TGTGCCAGCAGTTCCGTAGGCGGGGGCAAAGAGACCCAGTACTTC. It is translated as CASSSVGGGKETQYF. This chain links TRBV28 with TRBJ2-5; weak D call: TRBD2 (7 bases). Trimming took 4 bases from V and 3 from J, leaving 15 bases between them. Germline CDR1 and CDR2: MDHEN and SYDVKM. The CDR3 has 15 amino acids.

The V gene is TRBV28, the J gene TRBJ2-3, with 9 bases identical to TRBD2. V lost 7 bases, J lost 3 bases, and 5 bases stayed unmatched. This CDR3 has 14 residues. CDR1 and CDR2 (germline): MDHEN, SYDVKM. The DNA for the CDR3 is TGTGCCAGCATGGGGCTAGCGGGGACAGATACGCAGTATTTT. Its translation is CASMGLAGTDTQYF.

Notes on this clone: Other DNA sequences in this specimen translate into the identical CDR3. The chain is built from TRBV6-5 and TRBJ2-7; 9 bases match TRBD1. CDR1 is MNHEY, CDR2 SVGAGI, per germline. The ends lost 5 bases at V and 3 bases at J; junction bases unmatched: 2. This CDR3 has 13 residues. CDR3 loop: CASSLGQGYEQYF. Here the CDR3 DNA reads TGTGCCAGCAGTCTGGGACAGGGCTACGAGCAGTACTTC.

The rearrangement links TRBV18 to TRBJ2-7; 9 positions agree with TRBD1. After removal of 4 bases from V and 1 base from J, the junction contained 5 bases not matched to a gene. The CDR3 has 15 amino acids. The germline CDR1 and CDR2 sequences are KGHSH and LQKENI. In DNA, the CDR3 is TGTGCCAGCTCACACCGGGACAGGGATTCCTACGAGCAGTACTTC. Protein sequence: CASSHRDRDSYEQYF.

The rearrangement links TRBV3-1 (or the pseudogene TRBV3-2) to TRBJ1-4; D is unresolved. The CDR3 has 14 amino acids. Germline CDR1 reads LGHDT; CDR2 reads YNNKEL (reference sequence). V was shortened by 7 bases and J by 4 bases, with 13 bases between the two germline ends. CDR3 loop: CASTKRAGNEKLFF. CDR3 nucleotides: TGTGCCAGCACCAAGAGAGCAGGTAATGAAAAACTGTTTTTT.

This clone was seen at least ten times. Within the sample, other DNA sequences also encode this same CDR3. The chain uses TRBV7-9 and TRBJ2-5, with TRBD1 matching over 7 bases. The CDR3 length is 14 residues. Germline CDR1 is SEHNR and CDR2 is FQNEAQ (reference sequence). V was pared by 0 bases and J by 5 bases, with 3 bases of the junction left unmatched. The CDR3 DNA is TGTGCCAGCAGCTTAGCCGACAGGGAGGAGACCCAGTACTTC. Translation gives CASSLADREETQYF.

The chain recombines TRBV7-3 with TRBJ1-4; possible D gene TRBD1, 6 bases. This CDR3 has 17 residues. V was trimmed by 2 bases and J by 6 bases, leaving 19 bases between them. Germline V CDR1 and CDR2: SGHTA, FQGTGA. CDR3: CASSLLGQQGFYEKLFF. In nucleotides, the CDR3 is TGTGCCAGCAGCTTACTGGGGCAACAGGGATTTTATGAAAAACTGTTTTTT. The full variable domain, rest sourced from reference TRBV7-3 and TRBJ1-4, is GAGVSQTPSNKVTEKGKYVELRCDPISGHTALYWYRQSLGQGPEFLIYFQGTGAADDSGLPNDRFFAVRPEGSVSTLKIQRTERGDSAVYLCASSLLGQQGFYEKLFFGSGTQLSVL.

V is TRBV3-1 (or the pseudogene TRBV3-2) and J is TRBJ2-7; 13 nucleotides match TRBD2. Germline CDR1 and CDR2: LGHDT and YNNKEL (reference sequence). Trimming took 1 base from V and 7 from J; bases not matched to a gene: 7. The CDR3 covers 16 residues. CDR3 in DNA: TGTGCCAGCAGCCAAGGGACTAGCGGGGGCCCCGAGGAGCAGTACTTC. Its protein is CASSQGTSGGPEEQYF.

The chain uses TRBV5-1 and TRBJ2-5; 8 nucleotides align to TRBD1. There are 17 residues in the CDR3. The germline V gene has CDR1 SGHRS and CDR2 YFSETQ. V dropped 0 bases and J dropped 3; count of bases not matched to a gene: 10. This chain's CDR3 is CASSLVGIPDREETQYF. CDR3 DNA: TGCGCCAGCAGCTTGGTCGGCATCCCGGACAGGGAAGAGACCCAGTACTTC. The entire variable domain, with the rest obtained from reference TRBV5-1 and TRBJ2-5, is as follows: KAGVTQTPRYLIKTRGQQVTLSCSPISGHRSVSWYQQTPGQGLQFLFEYFSETQRNKGNFPGRFSGRQFSNSRSEMNVSTLELGDSALYLCASSLVGIPDREETQYFGPGTRLLVL.

The rearrangement joins TRBV7-2 to TRBJ2-2; 7 bases line up with TRBD1. This CDR3 is built from 16 residues. V was clipped by 6 bases and J by 3 bases; unmatched bases: 10. Germline V gene data show CDR1 as SGHTA and CDR2 as FQGNSA. Here the CDR3 DNA reads TGTGCCAGCAGTTCCCGGACAGGCCTACACACCGGGGAGCTGTTTTTT. Translating gives CASSSRTGLHTGELFF.